This T cell receptor beta chain was identified in a study of blood T cell repertoires in COVID-19. Turning to the study itself: T cells, B-cell-depleted T cells, or PBMCs supplied cDNA or gDNA.

Everyone who took part was roughly 18 to 89 years old, and they came from 24 US areas. Participants reported their clinical history, and cohort assignment relied on those reports. V lost 3 bases and J lost 0, with 12 bases in between. Germline CDR1 is KGHSH and CDR2 is LQKENI. The CDR3 length is 16 residues. In the original processing: Reference gene primer amplification gave estimated nucleated cell counts. The data were produced by immunoSEQ multiplex PCR, yet TCRdb's version contains in-frame clones alone and is incomplete. That table gives V, J and clone size, and the DNA gave D and trimming. The table has 330,000 or so clones, 92% seen once.

This chain joins TRBV18 and TRBJ1-3; D perhaps matches TRBD1 (6 bases). Specimen: PBMCs or T cells enriched from blood (not recorded which). This sequence originates from a woman aged 25 to 39 who had recovered from COVID-19. CDR3 nucleotide sequence: TGTGCCAGCTCACCTGTTGGACAGAGCTCTGGAAACACCATATATTTT. Residues: CASSPVGQSSGNTIYF.